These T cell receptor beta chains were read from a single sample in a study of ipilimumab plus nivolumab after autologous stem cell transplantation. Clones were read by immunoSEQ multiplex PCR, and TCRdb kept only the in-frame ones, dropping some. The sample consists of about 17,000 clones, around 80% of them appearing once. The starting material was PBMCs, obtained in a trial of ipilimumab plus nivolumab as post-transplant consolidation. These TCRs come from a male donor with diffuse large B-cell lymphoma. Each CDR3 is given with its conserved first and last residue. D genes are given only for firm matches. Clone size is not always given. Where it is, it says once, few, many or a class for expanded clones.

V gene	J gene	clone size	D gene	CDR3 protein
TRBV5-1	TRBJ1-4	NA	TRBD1	CASSRQSGGRSEKLFF
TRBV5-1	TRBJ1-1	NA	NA	CASSLVSGSAFF
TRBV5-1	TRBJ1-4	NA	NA	CASSPGLTGNEKLFF
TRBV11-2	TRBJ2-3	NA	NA	CASSSRGSTDTQYF
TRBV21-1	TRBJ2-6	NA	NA	CASSKGQLRSSGANVLTF
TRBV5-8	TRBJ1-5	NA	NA	CASSLEMYEQPQHF
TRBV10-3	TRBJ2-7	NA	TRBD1	CAISEGTGPNEQYF
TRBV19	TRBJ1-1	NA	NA	CASDTGYTEAFF
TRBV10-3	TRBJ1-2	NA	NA	CAISESRADPNYGYTF
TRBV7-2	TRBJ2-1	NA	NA	CASSWGPPSEQFF
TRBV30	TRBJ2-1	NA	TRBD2	CAAISGGEEQFF
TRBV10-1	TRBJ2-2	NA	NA	CASSELNTGELFF
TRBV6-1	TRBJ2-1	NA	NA	CASSEHVAIDSYNEQFF
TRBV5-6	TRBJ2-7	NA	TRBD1	CASSLTGGREQYF
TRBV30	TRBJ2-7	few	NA	CAWSPGIPYEQYF
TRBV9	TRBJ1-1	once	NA	CASSVTPIHEAFF
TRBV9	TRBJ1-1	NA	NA	CASSVGLGWTEAFF
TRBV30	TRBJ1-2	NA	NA	CAWSGYDYGYTF
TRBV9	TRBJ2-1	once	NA	CASPPRAGYYNEQFF
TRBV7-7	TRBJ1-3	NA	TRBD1	CASSDGTGGLGNTIYF
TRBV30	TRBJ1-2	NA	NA	CAWSVGPLGYTF
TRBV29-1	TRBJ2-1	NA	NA	CSVGLVAGPGNEQFF
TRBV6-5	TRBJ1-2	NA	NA	CASSGRVGGYTF
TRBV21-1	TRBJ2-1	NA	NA	CASSKGGESSYNEQFF
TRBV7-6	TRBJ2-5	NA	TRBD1	CASSSGTGRETQYF
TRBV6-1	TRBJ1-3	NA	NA	CASSGGLISGNTIYF